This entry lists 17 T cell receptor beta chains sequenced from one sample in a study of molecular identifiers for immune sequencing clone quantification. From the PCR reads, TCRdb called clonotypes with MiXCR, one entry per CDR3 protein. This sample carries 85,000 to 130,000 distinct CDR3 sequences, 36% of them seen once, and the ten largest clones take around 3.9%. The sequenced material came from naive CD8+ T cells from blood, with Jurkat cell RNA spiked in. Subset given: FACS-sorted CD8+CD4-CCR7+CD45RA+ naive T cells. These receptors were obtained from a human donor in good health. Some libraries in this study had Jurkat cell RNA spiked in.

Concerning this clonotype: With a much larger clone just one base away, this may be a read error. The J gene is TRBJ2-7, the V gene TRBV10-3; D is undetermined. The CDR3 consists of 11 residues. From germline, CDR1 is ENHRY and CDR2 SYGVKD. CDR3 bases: TGTGCCATCAGTGAGGCGTACGAGCAGTGCTTC. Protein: CAISEAYEQCF.

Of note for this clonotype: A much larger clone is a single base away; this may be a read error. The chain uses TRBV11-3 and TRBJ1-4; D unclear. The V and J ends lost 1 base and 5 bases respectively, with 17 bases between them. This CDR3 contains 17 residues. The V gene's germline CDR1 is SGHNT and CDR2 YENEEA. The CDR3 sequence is CASSLGDAGRENEKLFF. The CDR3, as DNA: TGTGCCAGCAGCTTAGGAGATGCGGGTAGAGAAAATGAAAAACTGTTTTTT.

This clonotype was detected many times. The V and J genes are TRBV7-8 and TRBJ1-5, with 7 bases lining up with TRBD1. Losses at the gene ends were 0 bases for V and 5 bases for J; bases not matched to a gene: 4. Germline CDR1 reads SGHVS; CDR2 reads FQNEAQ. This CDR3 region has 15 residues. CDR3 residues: CASSLAGTEYQPQHF. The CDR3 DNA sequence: TGTGCCAGCAGCTTAGCCGGGACAGAGTATCAGCCCCAGCATTTT.

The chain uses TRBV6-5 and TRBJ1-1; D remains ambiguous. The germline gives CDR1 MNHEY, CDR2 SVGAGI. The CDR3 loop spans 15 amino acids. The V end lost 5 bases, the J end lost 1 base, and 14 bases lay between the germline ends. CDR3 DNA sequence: TGTGCCAGCAGTCCTCTCCCCGGCGGGAACACTGAAGCTTTCTTT. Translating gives CASSPLPGGNTEAFF.

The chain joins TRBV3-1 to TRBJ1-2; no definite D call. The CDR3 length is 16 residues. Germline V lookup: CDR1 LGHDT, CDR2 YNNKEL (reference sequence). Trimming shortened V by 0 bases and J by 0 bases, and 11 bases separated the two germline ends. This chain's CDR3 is CASSQESGWTNYGYTF. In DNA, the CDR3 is TGTGCCAGCAGCCAAGAGTCCGGGTGGACTAACTATGGCTACACCTTC.

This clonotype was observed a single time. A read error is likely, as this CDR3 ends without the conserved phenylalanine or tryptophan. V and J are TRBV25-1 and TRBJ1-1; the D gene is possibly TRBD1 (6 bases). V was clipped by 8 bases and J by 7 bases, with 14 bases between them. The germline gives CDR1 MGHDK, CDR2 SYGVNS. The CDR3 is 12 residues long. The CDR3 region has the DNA TGTGCCAGCGGCCAGGGGAACGGTGAAGCTTTCTAT. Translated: CASGQGNGEAFY.

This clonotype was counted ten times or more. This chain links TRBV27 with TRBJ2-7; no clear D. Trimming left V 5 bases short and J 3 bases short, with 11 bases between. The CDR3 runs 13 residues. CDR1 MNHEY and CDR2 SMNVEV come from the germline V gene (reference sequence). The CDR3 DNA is TGTGCCAGCAGTCTACAGCCCCTCTACGAGCAGTACTTC. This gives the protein CASSLQPLYEQYF.

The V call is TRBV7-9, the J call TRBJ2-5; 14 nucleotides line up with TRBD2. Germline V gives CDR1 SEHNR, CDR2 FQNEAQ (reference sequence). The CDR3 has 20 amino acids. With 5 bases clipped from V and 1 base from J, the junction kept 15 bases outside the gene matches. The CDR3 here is CASSGWPGTSGSGTQETQYF. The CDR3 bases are TGTGCCAGCAGCGGATGGCCCGGGACTAGCGGGAGCGGGACCCAAGAGACCCAGTACTTC.

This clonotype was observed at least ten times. The chain's CDR3 is CASSQDYGYTF. The CDR3 nucleotides read TGTGCCAGCAGCCAGGACTATGGCTACACCTTC. The rearrangement uses TRBV3-1 and TRBJ1-2; D ambiguous. The germline V gene has CDR1 LGHDT and CDR2 YNNKEL (reference sequence). The CDR3 runs to 11 residues. With 3 bases removed from V and 3 bases from J, the gap between germline ends came to 2 bases.

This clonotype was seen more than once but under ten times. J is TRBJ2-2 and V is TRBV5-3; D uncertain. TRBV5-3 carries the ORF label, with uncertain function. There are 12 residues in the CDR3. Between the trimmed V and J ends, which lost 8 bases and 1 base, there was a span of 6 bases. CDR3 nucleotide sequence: TGTGCCAGCAGATGGAACACCGGGGAGCTGTTTTTT. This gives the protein CASRWNTGELFF.

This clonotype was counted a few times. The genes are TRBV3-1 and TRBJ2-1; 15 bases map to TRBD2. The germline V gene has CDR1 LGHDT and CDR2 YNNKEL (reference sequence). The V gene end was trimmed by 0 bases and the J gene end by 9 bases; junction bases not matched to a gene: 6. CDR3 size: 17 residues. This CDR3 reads CASSQERRTSGRGEQFF. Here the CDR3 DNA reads TGTGCCAGCAGCCAAGAGAGGAGGACTAGCGGGAGGGGTGAGCAGTTCTTC.

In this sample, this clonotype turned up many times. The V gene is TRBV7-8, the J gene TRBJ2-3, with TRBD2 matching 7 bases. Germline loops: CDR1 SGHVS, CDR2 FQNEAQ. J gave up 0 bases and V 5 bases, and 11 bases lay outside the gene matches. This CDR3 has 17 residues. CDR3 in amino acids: CASSAYLAATSTDTQYF. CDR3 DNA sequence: TGTGCCAGCAGCGCCTACCTAGCGGCCACTAGCACAGATACGCAGTATTTT.

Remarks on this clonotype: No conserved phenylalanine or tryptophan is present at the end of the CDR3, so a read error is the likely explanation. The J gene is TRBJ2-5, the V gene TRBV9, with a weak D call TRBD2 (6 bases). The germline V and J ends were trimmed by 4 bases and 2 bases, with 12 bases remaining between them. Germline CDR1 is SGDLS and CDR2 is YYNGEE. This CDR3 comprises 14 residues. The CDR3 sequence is CASSSAGLQETQYL. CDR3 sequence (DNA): TGTGCCAGCAGCTCCGCGGGGCTACAAGAGACCCAGTACCTC.

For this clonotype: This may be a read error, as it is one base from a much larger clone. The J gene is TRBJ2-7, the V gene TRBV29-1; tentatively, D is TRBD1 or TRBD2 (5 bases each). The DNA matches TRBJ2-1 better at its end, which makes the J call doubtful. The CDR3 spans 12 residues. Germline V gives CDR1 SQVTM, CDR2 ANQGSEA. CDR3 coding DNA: TGCAGCGTTCGCCAGAAGTGGGACGAGCAGTTCTTC. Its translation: CSVRQKWDEQFF.

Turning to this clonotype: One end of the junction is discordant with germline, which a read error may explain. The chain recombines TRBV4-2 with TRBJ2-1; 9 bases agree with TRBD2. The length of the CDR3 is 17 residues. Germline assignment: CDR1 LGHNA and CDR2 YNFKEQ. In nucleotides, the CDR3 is TGTGCCAGCAGCCAAGACCCAGCGGGAGGCACCTACAATGAGCAGGTCTTC. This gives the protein CASSQDPAGGTYNEQVF.

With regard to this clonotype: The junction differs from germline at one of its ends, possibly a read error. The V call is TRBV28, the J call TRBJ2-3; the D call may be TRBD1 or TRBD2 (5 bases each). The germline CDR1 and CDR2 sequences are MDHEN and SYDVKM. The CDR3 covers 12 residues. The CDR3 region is CAGSRGPDTQYF. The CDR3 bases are TGTGCCGGCAGCCGGGGCCCTGATACGCAGTATTTT.

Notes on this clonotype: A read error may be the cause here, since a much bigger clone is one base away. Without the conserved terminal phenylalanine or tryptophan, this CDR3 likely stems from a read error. As DNA, the CDR3 is TGCGCCAGCAGCCAAGAGTACAGGACTGCAGATACGCAGTATTAT. This translates into CASSQEYRTADTQYY. The J gene is TRBJ2-3, the V gene TRBV4-3; D possibly matches TRBD1 or TRBD2 (5 bases each). CDR3 size: 15 residues. Trimming took off 0 bases at V and 4 bases at J, with 11 bases between the two ends. Germline CDR1 is LGHNA and CDR2 is YSLEER.